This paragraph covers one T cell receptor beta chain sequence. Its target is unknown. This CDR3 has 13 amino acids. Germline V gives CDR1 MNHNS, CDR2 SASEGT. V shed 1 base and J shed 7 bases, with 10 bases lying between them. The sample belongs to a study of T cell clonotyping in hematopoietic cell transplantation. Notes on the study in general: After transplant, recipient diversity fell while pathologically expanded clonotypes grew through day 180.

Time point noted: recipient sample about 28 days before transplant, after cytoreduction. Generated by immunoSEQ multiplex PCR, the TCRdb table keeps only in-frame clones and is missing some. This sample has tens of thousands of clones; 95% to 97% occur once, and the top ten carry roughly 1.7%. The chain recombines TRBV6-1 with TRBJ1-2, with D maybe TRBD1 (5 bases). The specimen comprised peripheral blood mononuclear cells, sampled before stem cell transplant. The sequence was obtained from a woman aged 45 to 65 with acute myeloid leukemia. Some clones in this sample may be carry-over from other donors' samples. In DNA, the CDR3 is TGTGCCAGCAGTGAAGGGGGCTGGGGTGGCTACACCTTC. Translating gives CASSEGGWGGYTF.